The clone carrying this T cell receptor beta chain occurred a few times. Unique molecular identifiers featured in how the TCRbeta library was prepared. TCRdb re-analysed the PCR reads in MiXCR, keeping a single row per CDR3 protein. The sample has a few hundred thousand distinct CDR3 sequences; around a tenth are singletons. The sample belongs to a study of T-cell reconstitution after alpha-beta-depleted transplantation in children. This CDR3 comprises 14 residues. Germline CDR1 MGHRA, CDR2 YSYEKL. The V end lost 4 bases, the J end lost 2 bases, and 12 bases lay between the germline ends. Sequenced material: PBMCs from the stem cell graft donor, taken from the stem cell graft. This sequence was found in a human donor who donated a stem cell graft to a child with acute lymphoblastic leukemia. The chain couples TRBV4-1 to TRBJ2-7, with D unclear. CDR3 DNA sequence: TGCGCCAGCAGCCCGTTCCGGGCTGCCTACGAGCAGTACTTC. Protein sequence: CASSPFRAAYEQYF.